These T cell receptor beta chains were read from a single sample in a study of T cell responses to AZD1222 COVID-19 vaccine. The table came from immunoSEQ multiplex PCR; TCRdb's copy has only in-frame clones and leaves some out. This repertoire shows 150,000 to 200,000 clones, roughly 94% found once; its top ten account for 5.1%. Sequencing used peripheral blood, obtained 28 days after the second AZD1222 dose. All receptors derive from an adult who received the AZD1222 COVID-19 vaccine. Both conserved end residues are part of each CDR3. Fields, in order: D gene, clone size, V gene, J gene, CDR3 protein, CDR3 DNA. A D gene is named only where the DNA matches it firmly. Some rows have no size entry. The others give once, few or many, or a class for an expanded clone.

>NA|NA|TRBV7-2|TRBJ2-1
CASSYRIYTNNEQFF
TGTGCCAGCAGCTACCGGATATACACCAACAATGAGCAGTTCTTC
>NA|NA|TRBV27|TRBJ2-3
CASSRGEAGGAQYF
TGTGCCAGCAGTAGGGGAGAGGCAGGTGGGGCGCAGTATTTT
>NA|NA|TRBV23-1|TRBJ1-2
CASSHHYRVNYGYTF
TGCGCCAGCAGTCACCATTACAGGGTCAACTATGGCTACACCTTC
>TRBD1|once|TRBV25-1|TRBJ1-2
CASSERGPYYGYTF
TGTGCCAGCAGTGAGAGGGGGCCCTACTATGGCTACACCTTC
>TRBD2|once|TRBV5-8|TRBJ2-5
CASRAGGLQETQYF
TGTGCCAGCAGGGCGGGAGGTCTACAAGAGACCCAGTACTTC
>NA|NA|TRBV30|TRBJ1-5
CAWSLQGNQPQHF
TGTGCCTGGAGTTTACAGGGTAATCAGCCCCAGCATTTT
>NA|NA|TRBV27|TRBJ2-1
CASSFYPAPYNEQFF
TGTGCCAGCAGTTTCTATCCGGCCCCCTACAATGAGCAGTTCTTC
>NA|NA|TRBV11-2|TRBJ2-7
CASSGFRHLYEQYF
TGTGCCAGCAGCGGATTCCGACACCTTTACGAGCAGTACTTC
>TRBD2|NA|TRBV9|TRBJ2-1
CASSPGLAGGNEQFF
TGTGCCAGCAGCCCGGGACTAGCGGGAGGTAATGAGCAGTTCTTC
>NA|NA|TRBV29-1|TRBJ2-7
CSVGGSEQYF
TGCAGCGTTGGGGGTAGCGAGCAGTACTTC
>NA|NA|TRBV5-1|TRBJ1-1
CASSGDSRDGFPMNTEAFF
TGCGCCAGCAGCGGCGATTCCCGGGACGGCTTCCCCATGAACACTGAAGCTTTCTTT
>NA|NA|TRBV15|TRBJ2-1
CATSRDQGGAGLYNEQFF
TGTGCCACCAGCAGAGACCAGGGGGGCGCGGGGTTATACAATGAGCAGTTCTTC
>NA|NA|TRBV3-1/TRBV3-2|TRBJ2-1
CASSQAAEQFF
TGTGCCAGCAGCCAAGCTGCTGAGCAGTTCTTC
>NA|NA|TRBV5-5|TRBJ2-7
CASSFRDYEQYF
TGTGCCAGCAGCTTCCGGGACTACGAGCAGTACTTC
>TRBD1|NA|TRBV5-4|TRBJ1-5
CASSLGGDRVAQPQHF
TGTGCCAGCAGCTTGGGAGGGGACAGGGTGGCTCAGCCCCAGCATTTT
>NA|NA|TRBV11-2|TRBJ1-3
CASRGLRSGNTIYF
TGTGCCAGCAGAGGCCTCCGCTCTGGAAACACCATATATTTT
>NA|NA|TRBV18|TRBJ1-1
CASSPWGGIPEAFF
TGTGCCAGCTCACCATGGGGGGGAATCCCTGAAGCTTTCTTT
>TRBD2|NA|TRBV9|TRBJ2-1
CASRREAEYNEQFF
TGTGCCAGCAGGCGGGAGGCGGAGTACAATGAGCAGTTCTTC
>NA|NA|TRBV7-2|TRBJ2-7
CASRPTTTYEQYF
TGTGCCAGCAGGCCAACCACAACTTACGAGCAGTACTTC
>NA|NA|TRBV7-9|TRBJ2-1
CASSLGGGEQFF
TGTGCCAGCAGCTTAGGGGGAGGTGAGCAGTTCTTC
>TRBD2|NA|TRBV4-1|TRBJ2-3
CASSQPLSGRATDTQYF
TGCGCCAGCAGCCAACCACTAAGCGGGAGGGCCACAGATACGCAGTATTTT
>NA|NA|TRBV16|TRBJ2-7
CASSPMVAFGRIYEQYF
TGTGCCAGCAGCCCTATGGTGGCGTTTGGGAGAATCTACGAGCAGTACTTC
>NA|NA|TRBV2|TRBJ2-5
CASSAVLKAQYF
TGTGCCAGCAGTGCGGTCCTCAAGGCCCAGTACTTC
>TRBD2|once|TRBV3-1/TRBV3-2|TRBJ2-1
CASSQVGGRASYNEQFF
TGTGCCAGCAGCCAAGTCGGAGGGAGGGCCTCCTACAATGAGCAGTTCTTC
>NA|NA|TRBV29-1|TRBJ2-7
CSVESGTKSSYEQYF
TGCAGCGTTGAATCCGGGACAAAGAGCTCCTACGAGCAGTACTTC
>NA|NA|TRBV7-9|TRBJ1-2
CASSLSTGNGYTF
TGTGCCAGCAGCCTAAGTACAGGGAATGGCTACACCTTC
>NA|NA|TRBV27|TRBJ1-2
CASSLIGRGYGYTF
TGTGCCAGCAGTTTAATAGGCAGGGGATATGGCTACACCTTC
>TRBD1|NA|TRBV4-2|TRBJ2-2
CASSQDPGQFPGELFF
TGTGCCAGCAGCCAAGATCCGGGACAGTTTCCCGGGGAGCTGTTTTTT
>TRBD2|NA|TRBV4-3|TRBJ2-3
CASSQDGLAGGADTQYF
TGCGCCAGCAGCCAAGACGGACTAGCGGGAGGGGCAGATACGCAGTATTTT
>NA|NA|TRBV5-1|TRBJ1-3
CASSFEGRGNTIYF
TGCGCCAGCAGCTTCGAGGGACGCGGAAACACCATATATTTT
>NA|NA|TRBV5-1|TRBJ2-5
CASSVTSYQETQYF
TGCGCCAGCAGCGTGACATCGTACCAAGAGACCCAGTACTTC
>TRBD2|NA|TRBV6-4|TRBJ2-2
CASSVEREAGELFF
TGTGCCAGCAGTGTGGAGCGGGAGGCCGGGGAGCTGTTTTTT
>NA|NA|TRBV5-1|TRBJ2-6
CASSLGVQELSGANVLTF
TGCGCCAGCAGCTTGGGGGTCCAGGAACTTTCTGGGGCCAACGTCCTGACTTTC
>NA|NA|TRBV21-1|TRBJ1-1
CASSKERALLNTEAFF
TGTGCCAGCAGCAAAGAGAGGGCCTTACTGAACACTGAAGCTTTCTTT
>TRBD2|NA|TRBV4-3|TRBJ2-1
CASSGSGISYEQFF
TGCGCCAGCAGCGGTAGCGGGATATCCTATGAGCAGTTCTTC
>TRBD1|NA|TRBV5-1|TRBJ1-6
CASSLVHAGQVDSPLHF
TGCGCCAGCAGCTTGGTCCACGCGGGACAGGTGGATTCACCCCTCCACTTT
>TRBD1|NA|TRBV11-3|TRBJ2-7
CASSSGTLTGAEQYF
TGTGCCAGCAGCTCGGGGACCCTGACAGGGGCCGAGCAGTACTTC
>NA|NA|TRBV27|TRBJ1-4
CASSQQGGKLFF
TGTGCCAGCAGCCAACAGGGAGGCAAACTGTTTTTT
>NA|NA|TRBV11-2|TRBJ2-2
CASSLMDSTNTGELFF
TGTGCCAGCAGCTTAATGGACAGTACGAACACCGGGGAGCTGTTTTTT
>NA|NA|TRBV19|TRBJ1-6
CATSNGGPNSPLHF
TGTGCCACATCTAACGGGGGGCCTAATTCACCCCTCCACTTT
>TRBD1|NA|TRBV6-4|TRBJ2-1
CASSDSHRGSDEQFF
TGTGCCAGCAGTGACTCCCACAGGGGAAGCGATGAGCAGTTCTTC
>NA|once|TRBV9|TRBJ1-1
CASSREGGMRPEAFF
TGTGCCAGCAGCAGGGAAGGGGGAATGCGACCTGAAGCTTTCTTT
>NA|NA|TRBV27|TRBJ1-1
CASKRVGDTEAFF
TGTGCCTCCAAAAGGGTAGGGGACACTGAAGCTTTCTTT
>NA|few|TRBV7-9|TRBJ2-7
CASSPSGPRSYEQYF
TGTGCCAGCAGCCCCTCGGGGCCACGCTCCTACGAGCAGTACTTC
>NA|NA|TRBV2|TRBJ1-4
CASLRDGNEKLFF
TGTGCCAGCCTCCGGGACGGAAATGAAAAACTGTTTTTT
>NA|NA|TRBV3-1/TRBV3-2|TRBJ2-1
CASSLRGKVHEQFF
TGTGCCAGCAGCCTCAGGGGAAAAGTACATGAGCAGTTCTTC
>NA|NA|TRBV7-8|TRBJ1-3
CASRRDGQPSGNTIYF
TGTGCCAGCAGGCGTGATGGACAGCCCTCTGGAAACACCATATATTTT